This TCR beta chain was profiled in a study of T-cell reconstitution after alpha-beta-depleted transplantation in children. The library targeted TCRbeta and was prepared with unique molecular identifiers. One entry per CDR3 protein, called by TCRdb with MiXCR from the PCR reads. The table includes 600,000 to 700,000 distinct CDR3 sequences, under 15% detected once. This clonotype was recorded a few times. What it recognizes is unknown. The study's findings and limits: Surviving recipient T cells and intrathymic progenitors accounted for some patients' high TCRbeta diversity at day 60. At one year after transplant, newly produced T cells mostly accounted for T-cell counts and diversity. After transplant, at about two months, alpha-beta T cells were reportedly derived from several hundred expanded graft clones.

The trim removed 6 bases at V and 2 bases at J, leaving 8 bases unmatched. The germline V gene encodes CDR1 DFQATT and CDR2 SNEGSKA (reference sequence). The length of the CDR3 is 14 residues. The TCR sequence derives from a girl aged 2 to 9 with congenital amegakaryocytic thrombocytopenia, due to receive a stem cell transplant. The specimen comprised PBMCs, sampled before TCRalphabeta/CD19-depleted stem cell transplant. The genes are TRBV20-1 and TRBJ2-7; 9 bases line up with TRBD1. This CDR3 is CSATGTGFAYEQYF. In nucleotides, the CDR3 is TGCAGTGCCACCGGGACAGGGTTCGCCTACGAGCAGTACTTC.